These 28 T cell receptor beta chains share one sample of origin, sequenced in a study of shared clonotypes between healthy human individuals. Data came from immunoSEQ multiplex PCR; TCRdb stores just in-frame clones and leaves some out. The table has under 1,100,000 clones, about 75% seen once. The sequencing input was memory CD4+ T cells sorted from blood. Indicated subset: CD45RA-negative fraction. These receptors were obtained from a man between 18 and 35 years old in good health.

The chain links TRBV19 to TRBJ1-5; tentatively, D is TRBD1 (5 bases). Trimming stripped 5 bases from V and 7 bases from J, with 15 bases between. The CDR3 sequence is 14 residues long. Germline lookup yields CDR1 LNHDA and CDR2 SQIVND (reference sequence). The CDR3: CASSPREGRQPQHF. The CDR3 DNA is TGTGCCAGTAGTCCCCGGGAGGGGCGACAGCCCCAGCATTTT.

The chain carries TRBV5-5 and TRBJ2-3, with D possibly being TRBD1 or TRBD2 (6 bases each). This CDR3 is built from 14 residues. V gave up 2 bases and J gave up 3 bases, with 10 bases separating them. CDR1 and CDR2 (germline): SGHKS, YYEKEE (reference sequence). Here the CDR3 DNA reads TGTGCCAGCAGCTTTCAGGGGAGGACAGATACGCAGTATTTT. It specifies CASSFQGRTDTQYF.

The J gene is TRBJ2-2, the V gene TRBV7-9; the D is unclear. The V end lost 4 bases, the J end lost 0 bases, and 6 bases lay between the germline ends. CDR3 length: 14 amino acids. CDR1 is SEHNR and CDR2 is FQNEAQ in the germline V gene (reference sequence). The CDR3 DNA follows: TGTGCCAGCAGCTACACAACGAACACCGGGGAGCTGTTTTTT. Encoded protein: CASSYTTNTGELFF.

The CDR3 spells CASSYRGGELFF. The DNA for the CDR3 is TGTGCCAGCAGTTACCGGGGGGGGGAGCTGTTTTTT. The J gene is TRBJ2-2, the V gene TRBV6-5; D might be TRBD2 (6 bases). Trimming took off 2 bases at V and 8 bases at J, with 6 bases between the two ends. Germline V lookup: CDR1 MNHEY, CDR2 SVGAGI. The CDR3 runs 12 residues.

The J gene is TRBJ2-4, the V gene TRBV28; TRBD1 might be the D (5 bases). The V gene lost 2 bases and the J gene lost 3 bases, with 14 bases spanning the gap. From germline, CDR1 is MDHEN and CDR2 SYDVKM. This CDR3 is built from 16 residues. The CDR3 reads CASSLATVQNKNIQYF. In DNA, the CDR3 is TGTGCCAGCAGTTTAGCGACAGTTCAGAACAAAAACATTCAGTACTTC.

The chain combines TRBV7-2 with TRBJ2-7, with D tentatively TRBD1 or TRBD2 (5 bases each). Germline V gene sequence: CDR1 SGHTA, CDR2 FQGNSA. The length of the CDR3 is 13 residues. Trimming removed 4 bases from V and 2 bases from J, with 9 bases in between. CDR3 sequence (DNA): TGTGCCAGCAGCTCCATGGGGGCCTACGAGCAGTACTTC. This sequence encodes CASSSMGAYEQYF. Complete variable domain (other parts from reference TRBV7-2 and TRBJ2-7): GAGVSQSPSNKVTEKGKDVELRCDPISGHTALYWYRQSLGQGLEFLIYFQGNSAPDKSGLPSDRFSAERTGGSVSTLTIQRTQQEDSAVYLCASSSMGAYEQYFGPGTRLTVT.

The gene calls are TRBV5-4 and TRBJ1-2; TRBD1 matches 9 bases. The V and J ends lost 0 bases and 8 bases, in that order; junction bases with no gene match: 8. The CDR3 has 15 residues. The germline CDR1 and CDR2 sequences are SGHNT and YYREEE (reference sequence). In nucleotides, the CDR3 is TGTGCCAGCAGCTTGGAAATGCGGACAGGGGAGGGCTACACCTTC. Its protein is CASSLEMRTGEGYTF.

This chain joins TRBV7-2 and TRBJ1-6, with 9 bases aligning to TRBD1. The length of the CDR3 is 14 residues. CDR1 is SGHTA and CDR2 is FQGNSA in the germline V gene. V lost 5 bases to trimming and J lost 7 bases; unmatched junction nucleotides: 3. CDR3 sequence: CASSRDRANSPLHF. In DNA, the CDR3 is TGTGCCAGCAGCCGGGACAGGGCGAATTCACCCCTCCACTTT.

V usage is TRBV2 and J usage is TRBJ1-5; D gene unclear. Trimming removed 7 bases at V and 3 bases at J, with 10 bases between. The CDR3 extends over 13 amino acids. CDR1 and CDR2 (germline): SNHLY, FYNNEI. In DNA, the CDR3 is TGTGCCAGCAATTTTAGGCCCAATCAGCCCCAGCATTTT. This codes for CASNFRPNQPQHF.

The chain couples TRBV28 to TRBJ1-2, with D hard to call. The CDR3 contains 15 residues. The V and J ends lost 1 base and 0 bases respectively, with 9 bases between them. Germline values: CDR1 MDHEN, CDR2 SYDVKM. The CDR3 loop reads CASSLSDKANYGYTF. The CDR3 bases are TGTGCCAGCAGTTTATCAGACAAGGCTAACTATGGCTACACCTTC.

This clone has a count of ten or more. The chain uses TRBV13 and TRBJ2-7, with 7 bases identical to TRBD2. V lost 3 bases and J lost 6; bases outside the gene matches: 8. CDR3 length equals 14 residues. Germline V gene lookup returns CDR1 PRHDT and CDR2 FYEKMQ (reference sequence). The CDR3 sequence: CASSFLGGTGEQYF. For the CDR3, the DNA is TGTGCCAGCAGCTTTCTGGGAGGGACGGGCGAGCAGTACTTC.

V gene TRBV19 combines with J gene TRBJ2-4; D might be TRBD2 (7 bases). This CDR3 contains 12 residues. Per the germline V gene, CDR1 is LNHDA and CDR2 is SQIVND (reference sequence). V was shortened by 4 bases and J by 11 bases, with 12 bases between the two germline ends. CDR3 protein: CASSTGGGVQYF. CDR3 bases: TGTGCCAGTAGTACTGGAGGGGGGGTTCAGTACTTC.

The V call is TRBV2, the J call TRBJ2-5; D is unresolved. V lost 0 bases and J 2 bases, leaving 10 bases between the germline ends. Per germline, CDR1 SNHLY and CDR2 FYNNEI. The CDR3 has 15 residues. CDR3 DNA sequence: TGTGCCAGCAGTGAAGCGCTTCCACCGCAAGAGACCCAGTACTTC. This encodes CASSEALPPQETQYF. Variable domain in full (rest from reference TRBV2 and TRBJ2-5): EPEVTQTPSHQVTQMGQEVILRCVPISNHLYFYWYRQILGQKVEFLVSFYNNEISEKSEIFDDQFSVERPDGSNFTLKIRSTKLEDSAMYFCASSEALPPQETQYFGPGTRLLVL.

The CDR3 reads CAREGRGRGYGYTF. CDR3 coding DNA: TGTGCCAGGGAGGGGCGGGGGCGAGGCTATGGCTACACCTTC. This chain uses TRBV5-6 with TRBJ1-2; maybe TRBD1 (6 bases). The V end was cut by 8 bases, the J end by 4 bases, with 18 bases between. CDR1 is SGHDT, CDR2 YYEEEE, per germline. This CDR3 region has 14 residues.

The rearrangement links TRBV6-5 to TRBJ2-1; weak D call: TRBD2 (5 bases). The CDR3 length is 15 residues. Deletions cut 4 bases from V and 6 bases from J, with 16 bases between. Germline V lookup: CDR1 MNHEY, CDR2 SVGAGI. CDR3 amino acids: CASSWSVVAPNEQFF. For the CDR3, the DNA is TGTGCCAGCAGTTGGAGTGTGGTAGCGCCCAATGAGCAGTTCTTC.

The V call is TRBV5-4, the J call TRBJ2-5; 9 nucleotides line up with TRBD2. The J segment lost 1 base and the V segment lost 4 bases, leaving 2 bases of the junction unmatched. CDR1 is SGHNT, CDR2 YYREEE, per germline (reference sequence). The CDR3 sequence is 14 residues long. The CDR3 reads CASSPTSGQETQYF. CDR3 DNA sequence: TGTGCCAGCAGCCCGACTAGCGGCCAAGAGACCCAGTACTTC.

The chain has TRBV18 and TRBJ2-7, with no clear D. In germline, CDR1 is KGHSH, CDR2 LQKENI. The CDR3 extends over 12 amino acids. The V end was cut by 3 bases, the J end by 3 bases, with 6 bases between. CDR3: CASSPNNYEQYF. CDR3 sequence (DNA): TGTGCCAGCTCACCCAACAACTACGAGCAGTACTTC.

This chain connects TRBV18 to TRBJ1-1; D remains unclear. In germline, CDR1 is KGHSH, CDR2 LQKENI. With 4 bases removed from V and 2 bases from J, the gap between germline ends came to 14 bases. The CDR3 has 15 amino acids. CDR3 sequence reads: CASSLNLQRNTEAFF. The CDR3 DNA follows: TGTGCCAGCTCACTTAACTTACAGCGCAACACTGAAGCTTTCTTT.

About this clone: In the same sample, other DNA sequences code for this CDR3. The chain joins TRBV4-1 to TRBJ2-5; the D is unclear. The germline CDR1 and CDR2 sequences are MGHRA and YSYEKL. Trimming took off 3 bases at V and 4 bases at J, with 9 bases between the two ends. This CDR3 region has 13 residues. The CDR3 DNA is TGCGCCAGCAGCCAGTGGAGAGGAGAGACCCAGTACTTC. Its translation: CASSQWRGETQYF.

This clone was seen ten or more times. This chain uses TRBV7-2 with TRBJ1-1, with a possible D match to TRBD1 (5 bases). Germline CDR1 SGHTA, CDR2 FQGNSA. The V end was cut by 1 base, the J end by 4 bases, with 13 bases between. This CDR3 has 15 residues. The CDR3 coding sequence is TGTGCCAGCAGCTTAGTTTGGGGTAGGGGCACTGAAGCTTTCTTT. Its translation is CASSLVWGRGTEAFF.

J is TRBJ2-5 and V is TRBV2; 7 bases agree with TRBD2. V shed 1 base, J shed 2 bases, and the junction held 7 bases outside the gene matches. This CDR3 spans 16 amino acids. Germline V gene sequence: CDR1 SNHLY, CDR2 FYNNEI. Written as DNA, the CDR3 is TGTGCCAGCAGTGAAGGTTGGCTGGGGGGGCAAGAGACCCAGTACTTC. Translated, it gives CASSEGWLGGQETQYF. The entire variable domain, with the rest obtained from reference TRBV2 and TRBJ2-5, is as follows: EPEVTQTPSHQVTQMGQEVILRCVPISNHLYFYWYRQILGQKVEFLVSFYNNEISEKSEIFDDQFSVERPDGSNFTLKIRSTKLEDSAMYFCASSEGWLGGQETQYFGPGTRLLVL.

V gene TRBV2 combines with J gene TRBJ2-3; D unclear. The CDR3 sequence is 13 residues long. Germline CDR1 and CDR2: SNHLY and FYNNEI. V lost 7 bases, J lost 3 bases, and 11 bases lay in between. The CDR3 DNA is TGTGCCAGCACGGCGGAGACAACAGATACGCAGTATTTT. This sequence encodes CASTAETTDTQYF.

On this clone itself: Other DNA sequences within the sample encode an identical CDR3. This chain joins TRBV10-1 and TRBJ1-1; D gene ambiguous. V was clipped by 0 bases and J by 2 bases, with 4 bases between them. Looked up from germline, CDR1 is WNHNN and CDR2 is SYGVQD (reference sequence). This CDR3 spans 13 amino acids. CDR3 nucleotides: TGCGCCAGCAGTGAGTCTCGAAACACTGAAGCTTTCTTT. The encoded protein is CASSESRNTEAFF.

As to this clone: Relative to the germline gene, one junction end is altered; a read error may explain this. The chain carries TRBV7-7 and TRBJ2-3; D unresolved. Germline lookup yields CDR1 SSHAT and CDR2 FNYEAQ (reference sequence). This CDR3 region has 13 residues. CDR3 bases: TGTGCTAGCAGCTTAGTCGGCACAGATACGCAGTATTTT. Its translation: CASSLVGTDTQYF.

This chain joins TRBV27 and TRBJ2-7; D unresolved. Germline V CDR1 and CDR2: MNHEY, SMNVEV (reference sequence). Deletions cut 2 bases from V and 3 bases from J, with 8 bases between. CDR3 length equals 13 residues. The CDR3 sequence is CASSLKAYYEQYF. The CDR3 DNA reads as TGTGCCAGCAGTTTAAAGGCTTACTACGAGCAGTACTTC.

The chain recombines TRBV28 with TRBJ2-3, with D possibly TRBD2 on 5 matching bases. The CDR3 is 15 residues long. Per the germline V gene, CDR1 is MDHEN and CDR2 is SYDVKM. Trimming cost V 4 bases and J 5 bases, with 16 bases left between them. In nucleotides, the CDR3 is TGTGCCAGCAGTTCCCCTTCTACCGGAGGAGATACGCAGTATTTT. Protein: CASSSPSTGGDTQYF.

V is TRBV9 and J is TRBJ2-3, with D uncertain. The CDR3 sequence is 14 residues long. V shed 3 bases and J shed 4 bases, with 12 bases lying between them. Germline CDR1 is SGDLS and CDR2 is YYNGEE. DNA for the CDR3: TGTGCCAGCAGCGCGTTGATATACCCAGATACGCAGTATTTT. This gives the protein CASSALIYPDTQYF.

Written as DNA, the CDR3 is TGTGCCAGTAGTATAGGTAACAGGGAAGAAGCTTTCTTT. Amino acid sequence: CASSIGNREEAFF. V and J are TRBV19 and TRBJ1-1; D possibly corresponds to TRBD1 (6 bases). Per the germline V gene, CDR1 is LNHDA and CDR2 is SQIVND (reference sequence). This CDR3 comprises 13 residues. Trimming pared 1 base from V and 8 bases from J, leaving 11 bases between.